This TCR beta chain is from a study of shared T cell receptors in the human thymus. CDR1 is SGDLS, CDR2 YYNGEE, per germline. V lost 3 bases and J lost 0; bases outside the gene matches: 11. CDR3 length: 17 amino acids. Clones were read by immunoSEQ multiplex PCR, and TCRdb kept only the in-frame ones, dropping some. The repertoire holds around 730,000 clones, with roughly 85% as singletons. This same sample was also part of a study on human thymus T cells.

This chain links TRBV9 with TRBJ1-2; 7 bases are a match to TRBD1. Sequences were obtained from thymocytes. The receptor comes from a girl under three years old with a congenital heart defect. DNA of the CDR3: TGTGCCAGCAGCGGGAGGACAGGCACGGGGGCTAACTATGGCTACACCTTC. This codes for CASSGRTGTGANYGYTF.